One sample yielded the 22 T cell receptor beta chains listed below, sequenced in a study of OX40 agonist ivuxolimab in advanced cancers. TCRdb's table, derived via immunoSEQ multiplex PCR, lists solely in-frame clones and lacks some. Among approximately 100,000 clones listed, about 90% were seen once. Sample: CD4+ or CD8+ T cells sorted from blood, taken in a trial of the OX40 agonist ivuxolimab. These TCRs come from an adult with an advanced solid tumor such as melanoma, head and neck, liver or kidney cancer.

Here the CDR3 reads CASSLRQEGYEQYF. CDR3 coding DNA: TGTGCCAGCTCACTAAGACAGGAGGGATACGAGCAGTACTTC. V gene TRBV18 combines with J gene TRBJ2-7, with D perhaps TRBD1 or TRBD2 (6 bases each). Per germline, CDR1 KGHSH and CDR2 LQKENI. Trimming left V 4 bases short and J 4 bases short, with 14 bases between. This CDR3 region has 14 residues.

The gene calls are TRBV19 and TRBJ2-7, with a tentative D call TRBD1 (5 bases). The V gene lost 1 base and the J gene lost 5 bases, with 15 bases spanning the gap. Germline values: CDR1 LNHDA, CDR2 SQIVND (reference sequence). This CDR3 contains 15 residues. CDR3 nucleotides: TGTGCCAGTAGTATAGCCAAGGACAAGATCCACGAGCAGTACTTC. Translated, it gives CASSIAKDKIHEQYF.

The chain has TRBV28 and TRBJ2-3, with D possibly TRBD2 on 7 matching bases. The length of the CDR3 is 15 residues. The V end was cut by 4 bases, the J end by 2 bases, with 13 bases between. From germline, CDR1 is MDHEN and CDR2 SYDVKM. CDR3 nucleotides: TGTGCCAGCAGTTCCGCGGGGGCCACCACAGATACGCAGTATTTT. Translated, it gives CASSSAGATTDTQYF.

The chain recombines TRBV18 with TRBJ2-3; 12 bases match TRBD2. The CDR3 covers 17 residues. V lost 6 bases and J lost 4; bases outside the gene matches: 11. Germline CDR1 KGHSH, CDR2 LQKENI. CDR3 region: CASSQRLAGGLADTQYF. The CDR3 coding sequence is TGTGCCAGCTCCCAGAGGCTAGCGGGGGGGCTGGCAGATACGCAGTATTTT.

This rearrangement joins TRBV10-3 to TRBJ2-5, with D perhaps matching TRBD1 (5 bases). CDR1 and CDR2 from the germline V gene are ENHRY and SYGVKD. The CDR3 runs 18 residues. V was trimmed by 0 bases and J by 2 bases, leaving 19 bases between them. The CDR3: CAISESEQGTAPQETQYF. Here the CDR3 DNA reads TGTGCCATCAGTGAGTCGGAGCAGGGAACAGCCCCACAAGAGACCCAGTACTTC.

This sequence joins TRBV7-8 and TRBJ1-5, with D unresolved. The CDR3 totals 16 residues. V lost 2 bases to trimming and J lost 3 bases, with 14 bases between them. Per the germline V gene, CDR1 is SGHVS and CDR2 is FQNEAQ. The CDR3 spells CASSLIGSLSNQPQHF. The CDR3 DNA reads TGTGCCAGCAGCTTAATTGGCAGTTTGTCCAATCAGCCCCAGCATTTT.

A single count supports this clone. The chain links TRBV7-6 to TRBJ2-1; 8 bases agree with TRBD1. Germline V lookup: CDR1 SGHVS, CDR2 FNYEAQ. V lost 1 base to trimming and J lost 1 base; unmatched junction nucleotides: 3. CDR3 length: 16 amino acids. CDR3 DNA sequence: TGTGCCAGCAGCTTAGAAGGACAGGGATCCTACAATGAGCAGTTCTTC. This encodes CASSLEGQGSYNEQFF. The entire variable domain, with the rest obtained from reference TRBV7-6 and TRBJ2-1, is as follows: GAGVSQSPRYKVTKRGQDVALRCDPISGHVSLYWYRQALGQGPEFLTYFNYEAQQDKSGLPNDRFSAERPEGSISTLTIQRTEQRDSAMYRCASSLEGQGSYNEQFFGPGTRLTVL.

The V call is TRBV10-2, the J call TRBJ2-1; a possible D gene is TRBD1 (5 bases). Trimming took off 6 bases at V and 10 bases at J, with 16 bases between the two ends. The length of the CDR3 is 13 residues. CDR1 and CDR2 (germline): WSHSY, SAAADI. The DNA of the CDR3 is TGCGCCAGCAGGATAGACTCCTCAGGGGAGCAGTTCTTC. It codes for CASRIDSSGEQFF.

The V call is TRBV6-5, the J call TRBJ2-2; D is undetermined. The V gene lost 4 bases and the J gene lost 3 bases, with 12 bases spanning the gap. CDR3 length: 15 amino acids. Germline CDR1 is MNHEY and CDR2 is SVGAGI. CDR3 nucleotides: TGTGCCAGCAGTTTAGGGCAGGCTTACACCGGGGAGCTGTTTTTT. This translates into CASSLGQAYTGELFF.

In this sample, this clone turned up a few times. The V gene is TRBV28, the J gene TRBJ1-5; TRBD1 aligns across 8 bases. The CDR3 extends over 13 amino acids. V was pared by 6 bases and J by 6 bases, with 4 bases of the junction left unmatched. Germline V gives CDR1 MDHEN, CDR2 SYDVKM. CDR3 residues: CASRPTGGQPQHF. The CDR3 DNA reads as TGTGCCAGCAGACCTACAGGGGGTCAGCCCCAGCATTTT. Looking up the rest from reference TRBV28 and TRBJ1-5 gives the full variable domain: DVKVTQSSRYLVKRTGEKVFLECVQDMDHENMFWYRQDPGLGLRLIYFSYDVKMKEKGDIPEGYSVSREKKERFSLILESASTNQTSMYLCASRPTGGQPQHFGDGTRLSIL.

J is TRBJ1-1 and V is TRBV7-9; D call uncertain. The CDR3 sequence is 14 residues long. In germline, CDR1 is SEHNR, CDR2 FQNEAQ (reference sequence). Trimming took off 5 bases at V and 2 bases at J, with 12 bases between the two ends. The CDR3 region has the DNA TGTGCCAGCAGCCAGTCAGGATTAAACACTGAAGCTTTCTTT. Protein sequence: CASSQSGLNTEAFF.

The chain is built from TRBV18 and TRBJ2-6; D remains ambiguous. The germline V and J ends were trimmed by 5 bases and 0 bases, with 11 bases remaining between them. The CDR3 is made up of 16 amino acids. Germline assignment: CDR1 KGHSH and CDR2 LQKENI. The CDR3 bases are TGTGCCAGCTCAGGCAATGCCGGCTCTGGGGCCAACGTCCTGACTTTC. Translation gives CASSGNAGSGANVLTF.

V usage is TRBV15 and J usage is TRBJ1-2; no firm D call. CDR3 length: 17 residues. The germline gives CDR1 LNHNV, CDR2 YYDKDF (reference sequence). V was pared by 3 bases and J by 8 bases, with 25 bases between. The chain's CDR3 is CATSSLREGVPGRGYTF. Here the CDR3 DNA reads TGTGCCACCAGCAGCTTAAGGGAGGGAGTGCCCGGGAGGGGCTACACCTTC.

CDR3 sequence reads: CASSPPGLGGDTEAFF. CDR3 sequence (DNA): TGTGCCAGCTCACCGCCGGGACTGGGAGGTGACACTGAAGCTTTCTTT. V is TRBV18 and J is TRBJ1-1; D perhaps matches TRBD1 (5 bases). Between the trimmed V and J ends, which lost 3 bases and 3 bases, there was a span of 17 bases. This CDR3 is built from 16 residues. CDR1 is KGHSH and CDR2 is LQKENI in the germline V gene.

The gene calls are TRBV5-1 and TRBJ2-1; the D is unclear. The CDR3 spans 14 residues. Trimming shortened V by 0 bases and J by 9 bases, and 13 bases separated the two germline ends. The germline V gene encodes CDR1 SGHRS and CDR2 YFSETQ. CDR3 region: CASSLEQTQPEQFF. The CDR3 DNA is TGCGCCAGCAGCTTGGAACAGACACAACCTGAGCAGTTCTTC.

The genes are TRBV7-9 and TRBJ1-6; D ambiguous. Per germline, CDR1 SEHNR and CDR2 FQNEAQ (reference sequence). This CDR3 region has 17 residues. The V and J ends lost 0 bases and 5 bases respectively, with 14 bases between them. The CDR3 DNA sequence: TGTGCCAGCAGCTTAGCGGTCTCGGAAAAAAATAATTCACCCCTCCACTTT. Amino acids: CASSLAVSEKNNSPLHF.

V and J are TRBV5-6 and TRBJ1-2; D is ambiguous. V was cut by 1 base and J by 14 bases, with 15 bases left in between. Per germline, CDR1 SGHDT and CDR2 YYEEEE. This CDR3 is built from 12 residues. In DNA form, the CDR3 reads TGTGCCAGCAGCTTGAGGGAAGGCGCTCGGACCTTC. Its protein is CASSLREGARTF.

The chain has TRBV5-1 and TRBJ2-7; 7 bases are a match to TRBD2. CDR1 and CDR2 from the germline V gene are SGHRS and YFSETQ. V shed 1 base, J shed 6 bases, and the junction held 7 bases outside the gene matches. This CDR3 contains 14 residues. CDR3 amino acids: CASSLMTSPSEQYF. The CDR3 DNA reads as TGCGCCAGCAGCTTGATGACTAGCCCCAGCGAGCAGTACTTC.

This clone is a singleton in its sample. This chain connects TRBV7-3 to TRBJ2-7; TRBD1 is a possible D gene (5 bases). The V and J ends lost 2 bases and 2 bases respectively, with 10 bases between them. Per germline, CDR1 SGHTA and CDR2 FQGTGA. The CDR3 contains 14 residues. The CDR3 protein is CASSLGAQTYEQYF. The CDR3, as DNA: TGTGCCAGCAGCTTAGGGGCCCAAACCTACGAGCAGTACTTC. The full variable domain, in which reference TRBV7-3 and TRBJ2-7 provide the parts outside the CDR3, is GAGVSQTPSNKVTEKGKYVELRCDPISGHTALYWYRQSLGQGPEFLIYFQGTGAADDSGLPNDRFFAVRPEGSVSTLKIQRTERGDSAVYLCASSLGAQTYEQYFGPGTRLTVT.

The chain uses TRBV28 and TRBJ1-5; 9 nucleotides match TRBD1. Looked up from germline, CDR1 is MDHEN and CDR2 is SYDVKM. The J segment lost 0 bases and the V segment lost 4 bases, leaving 10 bases of the junction unmatched. The CDR3 spans 18 residues. CDR3 region: CASSSGTGWGYSNQPQHF. Here the CDR3 DNA reads TGTGCCAGCAGTTCGGGGACAGGGTGGGGATATAGCAATCAGCCCCAGCATTTT. The whole variable domain, remainder taken from reference TRBV28 and TRBJ1-5, is DVKVTQSSRYLVKRTGEKVFLECVQDMDHENMFWYRQDPGLGLRLIYFSYDVKMKEKGDIPEGYSVSREKKERFSLILESASTNQTSMYLCASSSGTGWGYSNQPQHFGDGTRLSIL.

The rearrangement uses TRBV7-3 and TRBJ2-2; 7 bases line up with TRBD1. Germline CDR1 SGHTA, CDR2 FQGTGA. The CDR3 totals 16 residues. The V and J ends lost 5 bases and 0 bases, in that order; junction bases with no gene match: 6. The CDR3: CASSITGTANTGELFF. The CDR3 DNA reads TGTGCCAGCAGCATCACCGGGACAGCGAACACCGGGGAGCTGTTTTTT. Supplemented by reference TRBV7-3 and TRBJ2-2, the full variable domain reads GAGVSQTPSNKVTEKGKYVELRCDPISGHTALYWYRQSLGQGPEFLIYFQGTGAADDSGLPNDRFFAVRPEGSVSTLKIQRTERGDSAVYLCASSITGTANTGELFFGEGSRLTVL.

V usage is TRBV28 and J usage is TRBJ2-2, with D perhaps TRBD1 (5 bases). Trimming left V 5 bases short and J 5 bases short, with 21 bases between. This CDR3 is 17 amino acids long. CDR1 and CDR2 (germline): MDHEN, SYDVKM. The CDR3 loop reads CASSPRGRRVGTGELFF. The CDR3 DNA sequence: TGTGCCAGCAGTCCAAGGGGCCGCCGGGTCGGGACCGGGGAGCTGTTTTTT.